The present T cell receptor beta chain was sequenced within a study of T cell changes during pregnancy in multiple sclerosis (dated by TCRdb to about 2019). Turning to the overall study: In women with multiple sclerosis, the researchers looked at how the T cell repertoire shifted as pregnancy progressed.

The library was made by the immunoSEQ multiplex PCR assay. The table comes from immuneACCESS by way of TCRdb, which keeps in-frame sequences with V and J called. Part of the clones is missing from these tables; in studies checked, under half for an unresolved V gene and the rest for unknown reasons. For this sample there are approximately 40,000 clones; around nine tenths appear just once. In total, the top ten clones hold 0.37% of the sample. From cysteine to phenylalanine, the CDR3 is 12 amino acids long. The read is trimmed to its CDR3 DNA, 36 bases read in frame from base 1. For this chain, trimming is 4 bases at the V end and 6 bases at the J end, and the number of junction bases without a gene match is 4. Reading the germline V gene (reference sequence) gives CDR1 GTSNPN and CDR2 SVGIG. This clone occurred a few times. The antigen this receptor binds is unknown. The sample holds no much larger clone one base away, and base qualities are not on file.

Here the sequenced sample was CD4+ T cells from peripheral blood mononuclear cells, taken in the third trimester of pregnancy. The clonotype comes from a female donor in good health, enrolled as a control in a pregnancy study. This sequence uses TRBV30 and TRBJ1-1; 8 bases in between match TRBD1. The CDR3 amino acid sequence is: CAWIQGASEAFF. At the DNA level, the sequence is TGTGCCTGGATCCAGGGGGCCTCTGAAGCTTTCTTT.